Listed below are T cell receptor beta chains from one sample, sequenced in a study of OX40 agonist ivuxolimab in advanced cancers. Using immunoSEQ multiplex PCR, the repertoire was profiled, and TCRdb retains in-frame clones only, with some absent. The sample includes around 94,000 clones, 80% to 90% of them seen just once. The sequencing here drew on CD4+ or CD8+ T cells sorted from blood, taken in a trial of the OX40 agonist ivuxolimab. The source is an adult with an advanced solid tumor such as melanoma, head and neck, liver or kidney cancer. CDR3s include the opening cysteine and the closing phenylalanine or tryptophan. Each record gives: clone size, V gene, J gene, D gene, CDR3 DNA, CDR3 protein. The D gene is left open where the match is weak. Only part of the rows carry a size: once, few, many, or a class if the clone is expanded.

NA,TRBV7-3,TRBJ2-1,TRBD2,TGTGCCAGCAGCTTAGATACTAGCGGCGGCAAGTTCTTC,CASSLDTSGGKFF
few,TRBV5-6,TRBJ1-1,NA,TGTGCCAGCAGCGACATGACAGTGAACACTGAAGCTTTCTTT,CASSDMTVNTEAFF
NA,TRBV6-5,TRBJ2-7,TRBD1,TGTGCCAGCAGTCCCGGACAGGGCGGAGAGCAGTACTTC,CASSPGQGGEQYF
NA,TRBV5-1,TRBJ1-4,TRBD1,TGCGCCAGCAGCCCCGACAGGGGCATCAGCGGGAGTGAAAAACTGTTTTTT,CASSPDRGISGSEKLFF
NA,TRBV21-1,TRBJ1-5,NA,TGTGCCAGCAGCCCCTTCTCATCCGGGACAGGGGGCGATGGCAATCAGCCCCAGCATTTT,CASSPFSSGTGGDGNQPQHF
once,TRBV18,TRBJ2-7,TRBD1,TGTGCCAGCTCACCACCTATTGGGACAGGGTCGTACGAGCAGTACTTC,CASSPPIGTGSYEQYF
once,TRBV19,TRBJ2-3,NA,TGTGCCAGTAGTAAAGGGACAAGGACAGATACGCAGTATTTT,CASSKGTRTDTQYF
NA,TRBV7-9,TRBJ1-2,TRBD1,TGTGCCAGCAGCTTAGGACAGGGCTATGGCTACACCTTC,CASSLGQGYGYTF
NA,TRBV5-6,TRBJ1-5,TRBD1,TGTGCCAGCAGCTTCCCGAGGGGGCCTGGAGATCAGCCCCAGCATTTT,CASSFPRGPGDQPQHF
NA,TRBV5-1,TRBJ2-5,NA,TGCGCCAGCAGCTTGAGCCCGCAAGAGACCCAGTACTTC,CASSLSPQETQYF
NA,TRBV11-3,TRBJ2-7,TRBD1,TGTGCCAGCAGCTTAGACGGGACAGCCGGTCTGTACGAGCAGTACTTC,CASSLDGTAGLYEQYF
NA,TRBV12-5,TRBJ2-5,NA,TGTGCTAGTGGTTTAGGGGGGGGAGAGACCCAGTACTTC,CASGLGGGETQYF
NA,TRBV10-3,TRBJ2-3,TRBD2,TGTGCCATCACCGGCGGGACTAGCGGGGGGGCAAGCACAGATACGCAGTATTTT,CAITGGTSGGASTDTQYF
NA,TRBV5-4,TRBJ1-1,TRBD1,TGTGCCAGCAGCCCAGCCCGACAGGGGACCACTGAAGCTTTCTTT,CASSPARQGTTEAFF
NA,TRBV5-1,TRBJ1-6,NA,TGCGCCAGCAGCTTGGGTGGGGGCGCTCGAAATTCACCCCTCCACTTT,CASSLGGGARNSPLHF
NA,TRBV19,TRBJ1-1,TRBD1,TGTGCCAGTAGCCGCACCGGGACAGTGAACACTGAAGCTTTCTTT,CASSRTGTVNTEAFF
NA,TRBV29-1,TRBJ2-7,NA,TGCAGCGCAAGCCCGACAGGTCCTTACGAGCAGTACTTC,CSASPTGPYEQYF
NA,TRBV18,TRBJ1-5,NA,TGTGCCAGCTCACCTGATAGCAATCAGCCCCAGCATTTT,CASSPDSNQPQHF
NA,TRBV7-9,TRBJ1-4,NA,TGTGCCAGCAGCTTAGTAGGATATAATGAAAAACTGTTTTTT,CASSLVGYNEKLFF
once,TRBV19,TRBJ1-1,TRBD1,TGTGCCAGTAGTACGCAGGGGGCGGCTGAAGCTTTCTTT,CASSTQGAAEAFF
once,TRBV19,TRBJ1-2,NA,TGTGCCAGTACCCCTTCAACCGGGACGGATTATGGCTACACCTTC,CASTPSTGTDYGYTF
few,TRBV9,TRBJ1-2,TRBD1,TGTGCCAGCAGCCCGGACAGGGTGGACTATGGCTACACCTTC,CASSPDRVDYGYTF
NA,TRBV10-1,TRBJ2-2,TRBD1,TGCGCCAGCAGTATTCGGGACAGGCACACCGGGGAGCTGTTTTTT,CASSIRDRHTGELFF
NA,TRBV4-1,TRBJ2-6,NA,TGCGCCAGCAGCCAAGAGGGCGGGGCCAACGTCCTGACTTTC,CASSQEGGANVLTF
NA,TRBV5-4,TRBJ2-7,NA,TGTGCCAGCAGCCGCCCCCAGGGCTACGAGCAGTACTTC,CASSRPQGYEQYF
NA,TRBV19,TRBJ1-6,NA,TGTGCCAGTAGTATGTGGGGAAATGCCTATAATTCACCCCTCCACTTT,CASSMWGNAYNSPLHF
NA,TRBV5-5,TRBJ1-6,TRBD1,TGTGCCAGCAGCTATCCAGGGGGATCCCTCCACTTT,CASSYPGGSLHF
NA,TRBV14,TRBJ2-7,NA,TGTGCCAGCAGCCAAGCCCCCACCAGCCTTGCCTACGAGCAGTACTTC,CASSQAPTSLAYEQYF
NA,TRBV5-6,TRBJ2-2,NA,TGTGCCAGCAGCTTGTGGCCGATGAACACCGGGGAGCTGTTTTTT,CASSLWPMNTGELFF
NA,TRBV6-5,TRBJ2-7,TRBD2,TGTGCCAGCAGTTCCGAGACTAGCGGGGACTACGAGCAGTACTTC,CASSSETSGDYEQYF
NA,TRBV7-9,TRBJ2-7,TRBD1,TGTGCCAGCAGCTTAGAGAACAGGGGAACCTACGAGCAGTACTTC,CASSLENRGTYEQYF
once,TRBV5-6,TRBJ1-2,TRBD1,TGTGCCAGCAGCTTGCCAGGGACAGGGGGCTACACCTTC,CASSLPGTGGYTF
NA,TRBV6-5,TRBJ2-1,TRBD2,TGTGCCAGCATGATGCGGGGGGTCTACAATGAGCAGTTCTTC,CASMMRGVYNEQFF
NA,TRBV18,TRBJ2-1,TRBD1,TGTGCCAGCTCATATGGGATCAGGGGGAATGAGCAGTTCTTC,CASSYGIRGNEQFF
NA,TRBV19,TRBJ1-3,TRBD1,TGTGCCAGTAGTACGGGACAGGGGATAATCGGAAACACCATATATTTT,CASSTGQGIIGNTIYF
NA,TRBV7-2,TRBJ2-3,NA,TGTGCCAGCAGCCCACGAGGGGGGGCCGACACAGATACGCAGTATTTT,CASSPRGGADTDTQYF
NA,TRBV5-4,TRBJ2-5,NA,TGTGCCAGCAGCTTGGTCCGGGGGACCACCCAAGAGACCCAGTACTTC,CASSLVRGTTQETQYF
NA,TRBV2,TRBJ2-7,NA,TGTGCCAGCAGTGAAAGACAGACATACGAGCAGTACTTC,CASSERQTYEQYF
NA,TRBV7-3,TRBJ2-3,TRBD1,TGTGCCAGCAGCTTAGGTGGGACAGGGCTGGCTACGCAGTATTTT,CASSLGGTGLATQYF
NA,TRBV10-2,TRBJ1-4,TRBD1,TGCGCCAGCAGTGAGTCGACAGGGGGGGATGAAAAACTGTTTTTT,CASSESTGGDEKLFF
NA,TRBV6-5,TRBJ2-4,NA,TGTGCCAGCAGACCCGACAAGCTAGCCAAAAACATTCAGTACTTC,CASRPDKLAKNIQYF